The table lists the clone carrying this T cell receptor beta chain with a count of one. This specimen comes from a study of early stage breast cancer tumors. Some clones are missing from TCRdb's copy, which holds only in-frame ones; the method was immunoSEQ multiplex PCR. The table records tens of thousands of clones, approximately 78% of them present only once. CDR1 and CDR2 from the germline V gene are SQVTM and ANQGSEA. The CDR3 spans 13 residues. The V and J ends lost 7 bases and 3 bases, in that order; junction bases with no gene match: 7. The sample consisted of blood. This clonotype was sampled from a person aged 50 to 59 with breast cancer. V usage is TRBV29-1 and J usage is TRBJ2-7, with 9 bases fitting TRBD2. The CDR3 nucleotides read TGCAGCGCCAGCGGGAGGATTAACTACGAGCAGTACTTC. Its protein product is CSASGRINYEQYF.